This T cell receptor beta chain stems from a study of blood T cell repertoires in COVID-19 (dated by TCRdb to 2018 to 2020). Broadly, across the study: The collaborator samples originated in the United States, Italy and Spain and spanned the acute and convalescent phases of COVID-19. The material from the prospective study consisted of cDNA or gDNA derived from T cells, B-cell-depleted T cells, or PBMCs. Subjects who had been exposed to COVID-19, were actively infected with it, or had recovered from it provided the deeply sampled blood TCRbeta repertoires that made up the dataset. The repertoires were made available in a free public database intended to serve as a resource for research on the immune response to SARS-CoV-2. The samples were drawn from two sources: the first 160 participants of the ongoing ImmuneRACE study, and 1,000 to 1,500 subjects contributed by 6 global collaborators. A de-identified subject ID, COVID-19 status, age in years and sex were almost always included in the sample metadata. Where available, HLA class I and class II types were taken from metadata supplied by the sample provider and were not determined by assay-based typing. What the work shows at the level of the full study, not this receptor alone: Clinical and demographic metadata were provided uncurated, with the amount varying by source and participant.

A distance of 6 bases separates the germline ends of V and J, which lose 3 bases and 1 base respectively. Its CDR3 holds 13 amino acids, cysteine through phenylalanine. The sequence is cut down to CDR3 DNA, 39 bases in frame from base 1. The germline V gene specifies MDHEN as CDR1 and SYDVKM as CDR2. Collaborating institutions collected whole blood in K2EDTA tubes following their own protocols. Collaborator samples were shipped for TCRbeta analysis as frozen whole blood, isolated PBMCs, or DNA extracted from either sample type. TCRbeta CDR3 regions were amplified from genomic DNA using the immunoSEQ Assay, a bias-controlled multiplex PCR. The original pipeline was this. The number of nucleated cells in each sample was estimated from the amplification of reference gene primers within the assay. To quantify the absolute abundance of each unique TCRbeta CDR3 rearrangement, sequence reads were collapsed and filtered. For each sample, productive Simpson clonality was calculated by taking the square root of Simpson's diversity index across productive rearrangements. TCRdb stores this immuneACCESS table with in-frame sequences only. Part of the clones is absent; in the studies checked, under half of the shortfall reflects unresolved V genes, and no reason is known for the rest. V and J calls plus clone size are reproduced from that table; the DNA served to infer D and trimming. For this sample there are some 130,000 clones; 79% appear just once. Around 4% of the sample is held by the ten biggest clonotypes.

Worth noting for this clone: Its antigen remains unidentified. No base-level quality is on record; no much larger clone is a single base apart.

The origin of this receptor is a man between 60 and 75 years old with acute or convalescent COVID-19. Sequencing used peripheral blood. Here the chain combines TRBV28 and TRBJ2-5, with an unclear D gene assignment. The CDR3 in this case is CASSFPVQETQYF. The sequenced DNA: TGTGCCAGCAGTTTTCCGGTCCAAGAGACCCAGTACTTC. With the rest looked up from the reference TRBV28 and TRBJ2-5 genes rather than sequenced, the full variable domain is DVKVTQSSRYLVKRTGEKVFLECVQDMDHENMFWYRQDPGLGLRLIYFSYDVKMKEKGDIPEGYSVSREKKERFSLILESASTNQTSMYLCASSFPVQETQYFGPGTRLLVL.